Below are 14 T cell receptor beta chains sequenced from a single sample in a study of OX40 agonist ivuxolimab in advanced cancers. The assay was immunoSEQ multiplex PCR, and TCRdb's table has in-frame clones only and misses some. The sample includes 70,000 or so clones, 80% to 90% of them seen just once. The sample was CD4+ or CD8+ T cells sorted from blood, taken in a trial of the OX40 agonist ivuxolimab. These receptors originate from an adult with an advanced solid tumor such as melanoma, head and neck, liver or kidney cancer.

The chain recombines TRBV6-1 with TRBJ2-3, with no clear D. This CDR3 is built from 12 residues. Deletions cut 4 bases from V and 8 bases from J, with 10 bases between. Germline loops: CDR1 MNHNS, CDR2 SASEGT. CDR3 bases: TGTGCCAGCAGTGGCCGGTTAATTACGCAGTATTTT. Its translation: CASSGRLITQYF.

This chain uses TRBV5-1 with TRBJ1-5; the D is unclear. The CDR3 is made up of 15 amino acids. The germline CDR1 and CDR2 sequences are SGHRS and YFSETQ. Between the trimmed V and J ends, which lost 0 bases and 0 bases, there was a span of 7 bases. The CDR3 protein is CASSLDAYSNQPQHF. In nucleotides, the CDR3 is TGCGCCAGCAGCTTGGATGCATATAGCAATCAGCCCCAGCATTTT.

CDR3 bases: TGCGCCAGCAGCTTCGGACAGGGAGCCAACACTGAAGCTTTCTTT. It translates to CASSFGQGANTEAFF. The chain carries TRBV5-1 and TRBJ1-1; 8 bases are a match to TRBD1. J was trimmed by 2 bases and V by 2 bases; bases with no gene match: 5. This CDR3 spans 15 amino acids. Germline V gene sequence: CDR1 SGHRS, CDR2 YFSETQ.

The chain combines TRBV27 with TRBJ2-2; D gene unclear. Germline V lookup: CDR1 MNHEY, CDR2 SMNVEV (reference sequence). V was clipped by 2 bases and J by 6 bases, with 7 bases between them. The CDR3 has 13 residues. CDR3 sequence: CASSLRSPGELFF. The DNA for the CDR3 is TGTGCCAGCAGTTTAAGATCCCCCGGGGAGCTGTTTTTT.

The chain couples TRBV7-6 to TRBJ2-3, with a possible D match to TRBD1 (5 bases). V was pared by 2 bases and J by 5 bases, with 17 bases between. This CDR3 has 16 residues. Germline V gives CDR1 SGHVS, CDR2 FNYEAQ. CDR3: CASSLTGTSRGDTQYF. The CDR3 region has the DNA TGTGCCAGCAGCTTAACAGGCACTTCCCGTGGAGATACGCAGTATTTT.

This clone has more than one count but fewer than ten. The chain employs TRBV7-9 and TRBJ1-1; D might be TRBD1 (5 bases). CDR1 is SEHNR and CDR2 is FQNEAQ in the germline V gene (reference sequence). V lost 2 bases and J 10 bases, leaving 14 bases between the germline ends. The CDR3 has 13 amino acids. CDR3 sequence: CASSLTLEGRAFF. The DNA of the CDR3 is TGTGCCAGCAGCTTAACCCTTGAGGGGAGAGCTTTCTTT.

This clone was seen only a few times. V usage is TRBV15 and J usage is TRBJ1-5; D not certain. Trimming left V 0 bases short and J 3 bases short, with 3 bases between. There are 13 residues in the CDR3. The germline CDR1 and CDR2 sequences are LNHNV and YYDKDF (reference sequence). CDR3 DNA sequence: TGTGCCACCAGCAGAGAATTCAATCAGCCCCAGCATTTT. This gives the protein CATSREFNQPQHF.

This chain joins TRBV9 and TRBJ1-2; 7 nucleotides align to TRBD1. The CDR3 extends over 14 amino acids. Germline V gene lookup returns CDR1 SGDLS and CDR2 YYNGEE. Trimming cost V 0 bases and J 8 bases; bases outside gene matches: 7. The CDR3 here is CASSVVVRGSGYTF. The DNA of the CDR3 is TGTGCCAGCAGCGTAGTCGTCAGGGGGAGCGGCTACACCTTC.

The genes are TRBV11-3 and TRBJ2-7; the D gene is possibly TRBD2 (5 bases). The germline V gene encodes CDR1 SGHNT and CDR2 YENEEA. V lost 5 bases and J lost 7, with 15 bases in between. This CDR3 has 13 residues. The DNA for the CDR3 is TGTGCCAGCAGCCATACCAGAGGAGGAGAGCAGTACTTC. It translates to CASSHTRGGEQYF.

The CDR3: CASTLGGFNEQFF. CDR3 nucleotides: TGTGCCAGTACCCTTGGAGGTTTCAATGAGCAGTTCTTC. The chain combines TRBV28 with TRBJ2-1; the D gene is possibly TRBD2 (5 bases). The CDR3 extends over 13 amino acids. Germline CDR1 is MDHEN and CDR2 is SYDVKM. The ends were cut back, 9 bases at V and 6 bases at J, with 15 bases in the middle.

The V and J genes are TRBV6-1 and TRBJ1-1; 7 bases are shared with TRBD1. The J segment lost 0 bases and the V segment lost 6 bases, leaving 7 bases of the junction unmatched. The CDR3 extends over 15 amino acids. From germline, CDR1 is MNHNS and CDR2 SASEGT. The CDR3 bases are TGTGCCAGCAGGGAACAGGGGTTGATGAACACTGAAGCTTTCTTT. Protein sequence: CASREQGLMNTEAFF.

V gene TRBV7-2 combines with J gene TRBJ2-5, with 9 bases that match TRBD2. The germline CDR1 and CDR2 sequences are SGHTA and FQGNSA. This CDR3 comprises 15 residues. With V trimmed by 6 bases and J by 4 bases, 9 bases remained unmatched. The CDR3 sequence is CASSPLGGGAETQYF. In nucleotides, the CDR3 is TGTGCCAGCAGTCCCCTAGGCGGGGGGGCAGAGACCCAGTACTTC.

The sample holds a few counts of this clone. V and J are TRBV2 and TRBJ2-7; 9 bases match TRBD1. This CDR3 is 15 amino acids long. Per germline, CDR1 SNHLY and CDR2 FYNNEI. Trimming removed 1 base from V and 2 bases from J; junction bases left unmatched: 3. The CDR3 protein is CASSEGTGVTYEQYF. As DNA, the CDR3 is TGTGCCAGCAGTGAAGGGACAGGGGTCACCTACGAGCAGTACTTC.

V gene TRBV5-1 combines with J gene TRBJ1-2; D might be TRBD1 (5 bases). V was shortened by 4 bases and J by 7 bases, with 14 bases between the two germline ends. The CDR3 runs to 13 residues. The germline CDR1 and CDR2 sequences are SGHRS and YFSETQ. The DNA for the CDR3 is TGCGCCAGCAGCCACGGGACCATTAGTGGCTACACCTTC. Translation: CASSHGTISGYTF.